One sample yielded the 13 T cell receptor beta chains listed below, sequenced in a study of cytomegalovirus exposure and HLA in healthy donors. 60 Vbeta and 13 Jbeta primers were used in PCR. The method was immunoSEQ multiplex PCR; TCRdb's version includes in-frame clones alone and lacks a portion of them. This sample yields more than 95,000 clones, of which around 80% are seen a single time; roughly a tenth belongs to the top ten. Sequencing was performed on PBMCs. These receptors were obtained from a man aged 25-45 years in good health and CMV-seropositive.

V is TRBV30 and J is TRBJ1-2, with a possible D match to TRBD1 (5 bases). Per the germline V gene, CDR1 is GTSNPN and CDR2 is SVGIG (reference sequence). The CDR3 extends over 14 amino acids. Trimming took 0 bases from V and 8 from J, leaving 16 bases between them. CDR3 DNA: TGTGCCTGGAGTGTGGGGCCAAATTCCGGAGGCTACACCTTC. The encoded protein is CAWSVGPNSGGYTF.

Worth noting for this clone: The junction and the germline gene differ at one end; a read error may be behind it. The chain is built from TRBV7-7 and TRBJ2-2; 9 positions match TRBD2. From germline, CDR1 is SSHAT and CDR2 FNYEAQ (reference sequence). The CDR3 sequence is 17 residues long. CDR3 amino acids: CASSPLAGRLGTGELFF. The CDR3 coding sequence is TGTGCTAGCAGTCCTCTAGCGGGAAGGTTAGGAACCGGGGAGCTGTTTTTT. The variable domain in full, completed from reference TRBV7-7 and TRBJ2-2, reads GAGVSQSPRYKVTKRGQDVTLRCDPISSHATLYWYQQALGQGPEFLTYFNYEAQPDKSGLPSDRFSAERPEGSISTLTIQRTEQRDSAMYRCASSPLAGRLGTGELFFGEGSRLTVL.

This clone was observed a handful of times. This rearrangement joins TRBV5-4 to TRBJ2-7, with TRBD2 matching 10 bases. Germline V CDR1 and CDR2: SGHNT, YYREEE (reference sequence). The CDR3 loop spans 14 amino acids. J lost 4 bases, V lost 0 bases, and 1 base had no gene match. The CDR3 bases are TGTGCCAGCAGCTTGGTAGCGGGAGGATACGAGCAGTACTTC. Translating gives CASSLVAGGYEQYF. Full variable domain (outside the CDR3, taken from reference TRBV5-4 and TRBJ2-7): ETGVTQSPTHLIKTRGQQVTLRCSSQSGHNTVSWYQQALGQGPQFIFQYYREEENGRGNFPPRFSGLQFPNYSSELNVNALELDDSALYLCASSLVAGGYEQYFGPGTRLTVT.

CDR3 sequence reads: CASSLPTARNTEAFF. In DNA form, the CDR3 reads TGTGCCAGCAGTCTACCGACAGCTAGGAACACTGAAGCTTTCTTT. The chain carries TRBV28 and TRBJ1-1, with D perhaps matching TRBD1 (5 bases). The V end lost 5 bases, the J end lost 1 base, and 14 bases lay between the germline ends. Germline-derived CDR1 and CDR2 are MDHEN and SYDVKM. This CDR3 comprises 15 residues.

The V call is TRBV19, the J call TRBJ2-3; D ambiguous. Trimming removed 1 base at V and 2 bases at J, with 4 bases between. The CDR3 totals 13 residues. CDR1 is LNHDA, CDR2 SQIVND, per germline (reference sequence). The CDR3 sequence is CASSIVLTDTQYF. The CDR3, as DNA: TGTGCCAGTAGTATAGTCCTCACAGATACGCAGTATTTT.

The chain combines TRBV28 with TRBJ2-7; D not resolved. CDR1 is MDHEN, CDR2 SYDVKM, per germline. The V and J ends lost 6 bases and 4 bases respectively, with 13 bases between them. This CDR3 is 13 amino acids long. The CDR3 coding sequence is TGTGCCAGCAGCTATACTCTTGAATACGAGCAGTACTTC. Encoded protein: CASSYTLEYEQYF.

V gene TRBV11-1 combines with J gene TRBJ2-2; tentatively, D is TRBD2 (6 bases). The germline CDR1 and CDR2 sequences are SGHAT and FQDESV (reference sequence). This CDR3 contains 17 residues. V was clipped by 4 bases and J by 5 bases, with 20 bases between them. As DNA, the CDR3 is TGTGCCAGCAGCTATCCTTTGATCGGGAGCAGGACCGGGGAGCTGTTTTTT. This gives the protein CASSYPLIGSRTGELFF. Combining the CDR3 with reference TRBV11-1 and TRBJ2-2 gives the whole variable domain EAEVAQSPRYKITEKSQAVAFWCDPISGHATLYWYRQILGQGPELLVQFQDESVVDDSQLPKDRFSAERLKGVDSTLKIQPAELGDSAMYLCASSYPLIGSRTGELFFGEGSRLTVL.

The chain recombines TRBV5-6 with TRBJ2-5; 13 nucleotides match TRBD2. V shed 1 base, J shed 0 bases, and the junction held 6 bases outside the gene matches. Germline CDR1 SGHDT, CDR2 YYEEEE. The CDR3 loop spans 18 amino acids. The CDR3 sequence: CASSLRWGTSGNQETQYF. The CDR3 nucleotides are TGTGCCAGCAGCTTGCGTTGGGGGACTAGCGGGAACCAAGAGACCCAGTACTTC.

The rearrangement joins TRBV27 to TRBJ1-1; 8 nucleotides agree with TRBD1. The CDR3 has 17 amino acids. The germline CDR1 and CDR2 sequences are MNHEY and SMNVEV (reference sequence). J gave up 5 bases and V 5 bases, and 16 bases lay outside the gene matches. The CDR3 loop is CASSARDRRIGGTEAFF. The CDR3 DNA is TGTGCCAGCAGTGCTAGGGACAGGAGAATTGGGGGTACTGAAGCTTTCTTT.

The genes are TRBV30 and TRBJ2-1; the match to TRBD1 covers 8 bases. The CDR3 covers 13 residues. Germline V gives CDR1 GTSNPN, CDR2 SVGIG (reference sequence). Unmatched junction bases numbered 7, after V lost 4 bases and J lost 8 bases. CDR3 sequence (DNA): TGTGCCTGGACCCGGGACAGGTGGGATGAGCAGTTCTTC. This translates into CAWTRDRWDEQFF.

V usage is TRBV28 and J usage is TRBJ1-2, with 7 bases aligning to TRBD1. Germline loops: CDR1 MDHEN, CDR2 SYDVKM. This CDR3 has 13 residues. Unmatched junction bases numbered 6, after V lost 4 bases and J lost 7 bases. CDR3 residues: CASSSTGYSGYTF. CDR3 sequence (DNA): TGTGCCAGCAGTTCGACAGGGTATAGTGGCTACACCTTC.

The sample holds one count of this clone. The rearrangement joins TRBV5-1 to TRBJ2-1; D is undetermined. Germline V lookup: CDR1 SGHRS, CDR2 YFSETQ. V was trimmed by 0 bases and J by 9 bases, leaving 13 bases between them. CDR3 length: 14 amino acids. CDR3 loop: CASSLASVVGEQFF. The DNA of the CDR3 is TGCGCCAGCAGCTTGGCGTCGGTAGTTGGTGAGCAGTTCTTC.

The chain combines TRBV9 with TRBJ2-2; TRBD2 agrees at 10 bases. V was pared by 4 bases and J by 4 bases, with 4 bases of the junction left unmatched. The CDR3 has 15 amino acids. Germline V gene sequence: CDR1 SGDLS, CDR2 YYNGEE. The CDR3 protein is CASSLGLAVTGELFF. The DNA for the CDR3 is TGTGCCAGCAGCCTTGGACTAGCGGTCACCGGGGAGCTGTTTTTT.